Following are 21 T cell receptor beta chains from one sample sequenced in a study of HIV-infected patients and healthy controls. Alpha and beta constant-region primers primed reverse transcription of about 500 ng RNA. Alpha and beta chain libraries were made separately by chain-specific third strand synthesis with multiplexing indices. TCRdb reanalysed the 5' RACE reads using MiXCR and keeps one entry per CDR3 protein. Of under 20,000 distinct CDR3 sequences in the sample, about a tenth were seen once. The repertoire came from unfractionated whole blood and reflected all unsorted peripheral T cells. The sequenced material came from blood. These receptors were taken from an adult in good health.

This clonotype was seen a handful of times. The genes are TRBV7-2 and TRBJ2-3; possibly TRBD1 for D (5 bases). This CDR3 is built from 14 residues. Germline lookup yields CDR1 SGHTA and CDR2 FQGNSA. The V and J ends lost 6 bases and 0 bases respectively, with 10 bases between them. DNA for the CDR3: TGTGCCAGCAGGACAACAGGTAGCACAGATACGCAGTATTTT. It yields the protein CASRTTGSTDTQYF.

A few counts support this clonotype. The CDR3 DNA reads as TGCAGTGCCCCGGCCGGACTAGCGGGAGGGCCGATGGACGAGCAGTACTTC. Its protein product is CSAPAGLAGGPMDEQYF. This chain links TRBV20-1 with TRBJ2-7; 15 bases fit TRBD2. The trim removed 6 bases at V and 5 bases at J, leaving 14 bases unmatched. This CDR3 has 17 residues. Germline values: CDR1 DFQATT, CDR2 SNEGSKA (reference sequence).

This clonotype was picked up many times. The chain uses TRBV6-5 and TRBJ1-6, with D hard to call. V lost 0 bases and J 5 bases, leaving 11 bases between the germline ends. The CDR3 runs 16 residues. Per the germline V gene, CDR1 is MNHEY and CDR2 is SVGAGI. The CDR3 protein is CASSYSNRLDNSPLHF. The CDR3 DNA reads TGTGCCAGCAGTTACTCGAATAGACTGGATAATTCACCCCTCCACTTT.

This clonotype came up many times. The chain carries TRBV24-1 and TRBJ2-1; possibly TRBD1 for D (6 bases). The CDR3 totals 17 residues. Germline-derived CDR1 and CDR2 are KGHDR and SFDVKD. Trimming cost V 3 bases and J 2 bases, with 16 bases left between them. CDR3 residues: CATSDGKWGHTYNEQFF. CDR3 DNA sequence: TGTGCCACCAGTGATGGCAAATGGGGGCACACCTACAATGAGCAGTTCTTC.

In this sample, this clonotype turned up many times. The chain combines TRBV15 with TRBJ2-3; D not certain. Germline V CDR1 and CDR2: LNHNV, YYDKDF (reference sequence). Trimming left V 5 bases short and J 3 bases short, with 18 bases between. This CDR3 region has 16 residues. CDR3 amino acids: CATSGLIGVKTDTQYF. CDR3 nucleotides: TGTGCCACCAGCGGTTTAATTGGGGTAAAGACAGATACGCAGTATTTT.

This clonotype has ten or more counts. The J gene is TRBJ2-1, the V gene TRBV7-2; the D gene could be TRBD1 or TRBD2 (5 bases each). Per the germline V gene, CDR1 is SGHTA and CDR2 is FQGNSA. There are 14 residues in the CDR3. V lost 5 bases to trimming and J lost 10 bases, with 18 bases between them. For the CDR3, the DNA is TGTGCCAGCAGCCGGGACCGCCCGTCTCGGGAGCAGTTCTTC. Its protein is CASSRDRPSREQFF.

This clonotype was recorded at least ten times. The rearrangement links TRBV18 to TRBJ1-1; D is possibly TRBD1 (6 bases). The CDR3 covers 15 residues. Germline V CDR1 and CDR2: KGHSH, LQKENI. V gave up 2 bases and J gave up 3 bases, with 13 bases separating them. The CDR3 nucleotides read TGTGCCAGCTCACCATGGGGGGCTCTTGACACTGAAGCTTTCTTT. Its translation: CASSPWGALDTEAFF.

The rearrangement links TRBV11-2 to TRBJ2-7; 7 positions match TRBD1. The CDR3 contains 16 residues. Germline V gene data show CDR1 as SGHAT and CDR2 as FQNNGV. V gave up 5 bases and J gave up 0 bases; unmatched junction bases: 10. The CDR3 bases are TGTGCCAGCAGCACTATACCAGGACAGGTCTCCTACGAGCAGTACTTC. It is translated as CASSTIPGQVSYEQYF.

The sample holds many counts of this clonotype. This chain links TRBV12-3 or TRBV12-4 with TRBJ2-3; no reliable D call. The V end was cut by 3 bases, the J end by 6 bases, with 10 bases between. This CDR3 is built from 13 residues. CDR3 coding DNA: TGTGCCAGCAGTTTTACGCCCCGGGATACGCAGTATTTT. It encodes CASSFTPRDTQYF.

The DNA of the CDR3 is TGCGCCAGCAGCCCCGCAGGAGGGCTCCAAGAGACCCAGTACTTC. This gives the protein CASSPAGGLQETQYF. The rearrangement joins TRBV5-1 to TRBJ2-5, with D maybe TRBD2 (6 bases). Deletions cut 4 bases from V and 1 base from J, with 14 bases between. The CDR3 contains 15 residues. The germline CDR1 and CDR2 sequences are SGHRS and YFSETQ.

This clonotype has a count of ten or more. The rearrangement links TRBV2 to TRBJ1-5; D gene uncertain. Trimming left V 4 bases short and J 4 bases short, with 8 bases between. This CDR3 has 13 amino acids. The V gene's germline CDR1 is SNHLY and CDR2 FYNNEI. The CDR3 DNA follows: TGTGCCAGCAGTGCGGAGGGTAATCAGCCCCAGCATTTT. Protein sequence: CASSAEGNQPQHF.

By frequency in the sample, this clonotype is medium-sized. The V gene is TRBV2, the J gene TRBJ1-5; D uncertain. V was pared by 1 base and J by 4 bases, with 11 bases between. Looked up from germline, CDR1 is SNHLY and CDR2 is FYNNEI. This CDR3 has 15 residues. Here the CDR3 reads CASSEVRAGNQPQHF. As DNA, the CDR3 is TGTGCCAGCAGTGAAGTCCGGGCTGGGAATCAGCCCCAGCATTTT.

This clonotype is deemed medium-sized (0.01 to 0.1%). CDR3 DNA: TGTGCCAGCAGCCGGACAGGGAACAATCAGCCCCAGCATTTT. Its translation: CASSRTGNNQPQHF. This chain links TRBV11-2 with TRBJ1-5; 8 bases fit TRBD1. CDR3 length equals 14 residues. J was trimmed by 3 bases and V by 5 bases; bases with no gene match: 3. The V gene's germline CDR1 is SGHAT and CDR2 FQNNGV.

This clonotype was counted at least ten times. The chain combines TRBV27 with TRBJ1-5; 8 bases align to TRBD1. The CDR3 totals 16 residues. Per germline, CDR1 MNHEY and CDR2 SMNVEV (reference sequence). Trimming at V came to 5 bases and at J to 5 bases, leaving 11 bases not matched to a gene. CDR3 DNA sequence: TGTGCCAGCAGTCCTCAGGGGGCGCGGTTGGATCAGCCCCAGCATTTT. Protein sequence: CASSPQGARLDQPQHF.

This clonotype was seen ten or more times. The chain links TRBV4-1 to TRBJ2-7; 8 bases map to TRBD1. Trimming took 4 bases from V and 3 from J; bases not matched to a gene: 8. Per germline, CDR1 MGHRA and CDR2 YSYEKL. This CDR3 region has 15 residues. Here the CDR3 reads CASSRDTGTGYEQYF. In DNA, the CDR3 is TGCGCCAGCAGCCGAGATACCGGGACAGGCTACGAGCAGTACTTC.

This clonotype has a count of ten or more. The chain combines TRBV12-3 or TRBV12-4 with TRBJ2-1; the D gene is possibly TRBD1 (6 bases). The CDR3 runs 15 residues. Trimming shortened V by 4 bases and J by 0 bases, and 10 bases separated the two germline ends. CDR3: CASSSGVSSYNEQFF. CDR3 coding DNA: TGTGCCAGCAGTTCAGGGGTTAGCTCCTACAATGAGCAGTTCTTC.

The chain carries TRBV20-1 and TRBJ2-4, with D possibly being TRBD1 or TRBD2 (5 bases each). The V end was cut by 6 bases, the J end by 0 bases, with 15 bases between. Germline lookup yields CDR1 DFQATT and CDR2 SNEGSKA (reference sequence). The CDR3 length is 15 residues. Written as DNA, the CDR3 is TGCAGTGCATGGGGGATACGGTTAGCCAAAAACATTCAGTACTTC. Amino acid sequence: CSAWGIRLAKNIQYF.

By proportion, this clonotype is medium-sized. The chain employs TRBV4-2 and TRBJ2-2, with TRBD2 matching 7 bases. This CDR3 has 13 residues. Germline values: CDR1 LGHNA, CDR2 YNFKEQ. V shed 4 bases, J shed 4 bases, and the junction held 0 bases outside the gene matches. The DNA of the CDR3 is TGTGCCAGCAGCCGGACTAGCACCGGGGAGCTGTTTTTT. Translated, it gives CASSRTSTGELFF.

This clonotype was recorded many times. The gene calls are TRBV3-1 and TRBJ2-3, with a possible D match to TRBD2 (5 bases). This CDR3 is 15 amino acids long. The germline V gene encodes CDR1 LGHDT and CDR2 YNNKEL (reference sequence). The ends were cut back, 5 bases at V and 4 bases at J, with 16 bases in the middle. CDR3 bases: TGTGCCAGCAGCTCCGGACTTACCAGCGCAGATACGCAGTATTTT. Translated, it gives CASSSGLTSADTQYF.

V usage is TRBV7-2 and J usage is TRBJ2-2, with 10 bases matching TRBD2. The CDR3 totals 16 residues. The germline V gene encodes CDR1 SGHTA and CDR2 FQGNSA. The ends lost 5 bases at V and 6 bases at J; junction bases unmatched: 9. The CDR3 DNA reads as TGTGCCAGCAGCCCTAGCGGGAGTCACGGTGCCGGGGAGCTGTTTTTT. Its protein product is CASSPSGSHGAGELFF.

This clonotype was found many times. This rearrangement joins TRBV20-1 to TRBJ2-3; 12 bases are a match to TRBD2. J lost 10 bases, V lost 6 bases, and 11 bases had no gene match. The germline gives CDR1 DFQATT, CDR2 SNEGSKA (reference sequence). This CDR3 region has 14 residues. The CDR3 spells CSANPSGRARAQYF. The DNA of the CDR3 is TGCAGTGCGAACCCTAGCGGGAGGGCCCGAGCGCAGTATTTT.